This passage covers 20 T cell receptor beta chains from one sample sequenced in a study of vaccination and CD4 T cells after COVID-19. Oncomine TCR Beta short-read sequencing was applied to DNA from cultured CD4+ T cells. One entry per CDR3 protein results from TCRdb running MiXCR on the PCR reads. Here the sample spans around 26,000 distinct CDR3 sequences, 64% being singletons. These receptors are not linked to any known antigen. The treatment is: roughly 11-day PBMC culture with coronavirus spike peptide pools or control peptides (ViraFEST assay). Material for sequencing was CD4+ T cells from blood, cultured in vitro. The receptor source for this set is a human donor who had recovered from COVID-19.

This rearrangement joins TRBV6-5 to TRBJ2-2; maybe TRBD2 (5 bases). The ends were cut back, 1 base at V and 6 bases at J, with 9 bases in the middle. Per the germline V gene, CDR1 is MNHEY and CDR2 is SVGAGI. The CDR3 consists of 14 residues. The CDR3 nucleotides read TGTGCCAGCAGTTACTTGGCGGAGGCCGGGGAGCTGTTTTTT. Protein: CASSYLAEAGELFF.

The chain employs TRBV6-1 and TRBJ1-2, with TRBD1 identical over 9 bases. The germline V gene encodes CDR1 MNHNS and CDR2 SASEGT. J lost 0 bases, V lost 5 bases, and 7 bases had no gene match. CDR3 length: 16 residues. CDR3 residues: CASSPGTGRTNYGYTF. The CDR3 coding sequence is TGTGCCAGCAGTCCCGGGACAGGGAGAACTAACTATGGCTACACCTTC.

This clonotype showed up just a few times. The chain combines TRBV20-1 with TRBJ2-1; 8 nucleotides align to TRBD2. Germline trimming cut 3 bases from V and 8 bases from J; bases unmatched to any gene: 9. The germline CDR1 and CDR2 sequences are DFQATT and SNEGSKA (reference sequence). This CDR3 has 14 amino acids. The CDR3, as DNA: TGCAGTGCTAGGGACCCGGGACTAGGATATGAGCAGTTCTTC. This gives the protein CSARDPGLGYEQFF.

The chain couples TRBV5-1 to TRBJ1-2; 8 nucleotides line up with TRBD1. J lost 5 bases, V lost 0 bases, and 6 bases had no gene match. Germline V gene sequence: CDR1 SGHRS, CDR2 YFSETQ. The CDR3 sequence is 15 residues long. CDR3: CASSLVTQGAYGYTF. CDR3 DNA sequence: TGCGCCAGCAGCTTGGTTACCCAGGGGGCGTATGGCTACACCTTC. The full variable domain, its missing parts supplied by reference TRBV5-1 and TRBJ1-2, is KAGVTQTPRYLIKTRGQQVTLSCSPISGHRSVSWYQQTPGQGLQFLFEYFSETQRNKGNFPGRFSGRQFSNSRSEMNVSTLELGDSALYLCASSLVTQGAYGYTFGSGTRLTVV.

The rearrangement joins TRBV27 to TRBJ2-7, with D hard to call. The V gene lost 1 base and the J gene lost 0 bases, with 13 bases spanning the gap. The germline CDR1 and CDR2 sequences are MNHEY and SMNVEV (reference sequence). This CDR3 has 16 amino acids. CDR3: CASSLFPLTISYEQYF. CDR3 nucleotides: TGTGCCAGCAGTTTATTCCCCCTTACTATCTCCTACGAGCAGTACTTC.

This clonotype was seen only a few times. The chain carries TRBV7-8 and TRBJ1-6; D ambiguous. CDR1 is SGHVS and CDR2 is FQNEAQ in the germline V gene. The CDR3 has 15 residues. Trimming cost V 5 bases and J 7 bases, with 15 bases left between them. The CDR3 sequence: CASSPSGRENSPLHF. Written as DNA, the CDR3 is TGTGCCAGCAGCCCCTCCGGGCGGGAGAATTCACCCCTCCACTTT. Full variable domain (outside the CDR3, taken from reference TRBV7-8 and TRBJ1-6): GAGVSQSPRYKVAKRGQDVALRCDPISGHVSLFWYQQALGQGPEFLTYFQNEAQLDKSGLPSDRFFAERPEGSVSTLKIQRTQQEDSAVYLCASSPSGRENSPLHFGNGTRLTVT.

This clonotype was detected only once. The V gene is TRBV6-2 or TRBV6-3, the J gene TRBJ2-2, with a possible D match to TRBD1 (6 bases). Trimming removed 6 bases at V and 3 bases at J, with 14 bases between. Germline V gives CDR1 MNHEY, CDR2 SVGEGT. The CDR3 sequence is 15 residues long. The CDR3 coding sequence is TGTGCCAGCAGACCATACAGGGAGTACACCGGGGAGCTGTTTTTT. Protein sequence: CASRPYREYTGELFF.

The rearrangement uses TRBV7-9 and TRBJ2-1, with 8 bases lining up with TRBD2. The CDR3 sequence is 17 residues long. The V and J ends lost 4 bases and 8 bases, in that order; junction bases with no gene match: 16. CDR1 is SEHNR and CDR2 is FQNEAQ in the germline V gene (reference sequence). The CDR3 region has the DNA TGTGCCAGCAGCTCAGACCTGGCGGGAGGATCTTCGGATGAGCAGTTCTTC. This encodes CASSSDLAGGSSDEQFF.

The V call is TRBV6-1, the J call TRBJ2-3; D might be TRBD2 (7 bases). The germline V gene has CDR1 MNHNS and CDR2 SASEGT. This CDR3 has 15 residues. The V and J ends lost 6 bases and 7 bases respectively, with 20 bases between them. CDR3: CASSAGHRGENTQYF. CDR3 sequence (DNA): TGTGCCAGCAGCGCGGGACACCGGGGGGAAAATACGCAGTATTTT.

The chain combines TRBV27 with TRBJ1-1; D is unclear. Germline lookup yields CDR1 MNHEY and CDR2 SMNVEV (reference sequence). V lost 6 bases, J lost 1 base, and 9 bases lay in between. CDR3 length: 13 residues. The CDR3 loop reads CASRGNRNTEAFF. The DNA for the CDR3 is TGTGCCAGCAGGGGAAACAGGAACACTGAAGCTTTCTTT.

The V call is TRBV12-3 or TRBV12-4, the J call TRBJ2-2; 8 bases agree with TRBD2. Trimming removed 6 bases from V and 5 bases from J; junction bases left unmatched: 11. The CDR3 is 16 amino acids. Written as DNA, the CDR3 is TGTGCCAGCAGGTTACCAGCGGGAGAGCGGACCGGGGAGCTGTTTTTT. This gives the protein CASRLPAGERTGELFF.

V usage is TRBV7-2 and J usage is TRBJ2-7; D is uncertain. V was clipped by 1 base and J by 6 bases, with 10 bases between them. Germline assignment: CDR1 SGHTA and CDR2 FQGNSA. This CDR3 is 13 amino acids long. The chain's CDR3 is CASSLEPPREQYF. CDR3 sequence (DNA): TGTGCCAGCAGCTTAGAACCTCCTCGCGAGCAGTACTTC.

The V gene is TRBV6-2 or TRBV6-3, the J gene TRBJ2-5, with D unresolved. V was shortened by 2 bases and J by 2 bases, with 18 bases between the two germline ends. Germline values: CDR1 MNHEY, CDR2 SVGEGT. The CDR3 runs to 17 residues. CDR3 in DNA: TGTGCCAGCAGTTACAGTCTGAGCCTCCCGCCACAAGAGACCCAGTACTTC. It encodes CASSYSLSLPPQETQYF.

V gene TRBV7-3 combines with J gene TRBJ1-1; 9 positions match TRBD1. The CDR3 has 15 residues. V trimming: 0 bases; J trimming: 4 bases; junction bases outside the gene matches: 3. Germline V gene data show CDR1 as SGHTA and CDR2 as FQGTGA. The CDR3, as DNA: TGTGCCAGCAGCTTAACGCCGACAGGGGGCACTGAAGCTTTCTTT. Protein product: CASSLTPTGGTEAFF.

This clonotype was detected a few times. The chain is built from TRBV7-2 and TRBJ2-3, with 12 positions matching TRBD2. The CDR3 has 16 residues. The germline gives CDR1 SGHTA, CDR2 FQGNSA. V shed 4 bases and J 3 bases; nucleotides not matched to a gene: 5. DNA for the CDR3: TGTGCCAGCAGCTCTCGGACTAGCGGGAAGACAGATACGCAGTATTTT. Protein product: CASSSRTSGKTDTQYF.

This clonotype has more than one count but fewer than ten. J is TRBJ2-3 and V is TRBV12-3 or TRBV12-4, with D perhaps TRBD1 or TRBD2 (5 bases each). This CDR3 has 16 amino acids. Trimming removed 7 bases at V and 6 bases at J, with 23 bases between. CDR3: CASIPGRWGWDDTQYF. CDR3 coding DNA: TGTGCCAGCATTCCCGGTCGTTGGGGGTGGGATGATACGCAGTATTTT.

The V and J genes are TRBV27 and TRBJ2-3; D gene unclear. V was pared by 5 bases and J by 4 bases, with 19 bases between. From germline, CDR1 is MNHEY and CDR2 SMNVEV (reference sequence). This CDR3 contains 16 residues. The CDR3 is CASSLLPGQSADTQYF. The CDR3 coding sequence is TGTGCCAGCAGTCTACTCCCGGGCCAGAGTGCAGATACGCAGTATTTT.

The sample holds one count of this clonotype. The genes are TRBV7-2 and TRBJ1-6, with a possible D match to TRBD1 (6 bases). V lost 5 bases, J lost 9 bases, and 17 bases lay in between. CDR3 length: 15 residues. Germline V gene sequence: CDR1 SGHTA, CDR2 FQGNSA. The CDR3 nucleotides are TGTGCCAGCAGCCTACAGGGTCGGATGGGTTCACCCCTCCACTTT. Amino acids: CASSLQGRMGSPLHF.

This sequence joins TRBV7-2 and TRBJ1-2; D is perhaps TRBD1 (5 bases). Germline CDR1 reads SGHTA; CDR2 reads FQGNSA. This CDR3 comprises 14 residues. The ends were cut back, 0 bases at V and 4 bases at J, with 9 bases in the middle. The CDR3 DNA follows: TGTGCCAGCAGCTTAGCGCAGGGTCCCTATGGCTACACCTTC. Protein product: CASSLAQGPYGYTF.

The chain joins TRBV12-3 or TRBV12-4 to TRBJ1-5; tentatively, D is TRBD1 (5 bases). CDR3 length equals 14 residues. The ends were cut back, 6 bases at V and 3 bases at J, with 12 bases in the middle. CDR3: CASSPVRDNQPQHF. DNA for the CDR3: TGTGCCAGCAGCCCGGTCAGGGACAATCAGCCCCAGCATTTT.